This entry describes one T cell receptor (beta chain). Assay: immunoSEQ multiplex PCR; the TCRdb copy retains only in-frame clones and omits some. The data contain around 76,000 clones, 86% of them singletons. The data were obtained in a study of OX40 agonist ivuxolimab in advanced cancers. Across the whole study: Six ivuxolimab dose levels, 0.01 to 10 mg/kg, were given intravenously every 2 weeks.

The timepoints at which blood was sampled were baseline, cycle 4 day 1, and cycle 7 day 1. CDR1 and CDR2 (germline): LNHDA, SQIVND (reference sequence). The CDR3 sequence is 13 residues long. Deletions cut 5 bases from V and 3 bases from J, with 10 bases between. The gene calls are TRBV19 and TRBJ1-1; D uncertain. This TCR derives from an adult with an advanced solid tumor such as melanoma, head and neck, liver or kidney cancer. The material was CD4+ or CD8+ T cells sorted from blood, obtained in a trial of the OX40 agonist ivuxolimab. The CDR3 loop reads CASSLRGYTEAFF. For the CDR3, the DNA is TGTGCCAGTAGTCTCCGCGGTTACACTGAAGCTTTCTTT.